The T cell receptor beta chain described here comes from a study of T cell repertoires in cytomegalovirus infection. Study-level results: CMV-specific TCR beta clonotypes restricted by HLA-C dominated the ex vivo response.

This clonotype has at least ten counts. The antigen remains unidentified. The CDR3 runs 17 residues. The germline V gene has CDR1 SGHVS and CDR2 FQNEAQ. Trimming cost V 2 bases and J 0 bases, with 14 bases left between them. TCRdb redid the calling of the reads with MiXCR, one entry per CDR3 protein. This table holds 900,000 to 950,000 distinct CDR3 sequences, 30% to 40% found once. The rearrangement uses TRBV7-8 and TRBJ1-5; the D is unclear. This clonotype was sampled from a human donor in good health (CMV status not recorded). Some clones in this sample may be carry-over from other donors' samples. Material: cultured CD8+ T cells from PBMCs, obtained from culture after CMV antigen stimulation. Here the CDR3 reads CASSLSRVTASNQPQHF. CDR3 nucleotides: TGTGCCAGCAGCTTAAGTCGGGTTACGGCTAGCAATCAGCCCCAGCATTTT.